This T cell receptor (beta chain) was recovered during a study of T cell clusters in autoimmune cytopenias. The study's findings and limits: No cluster-lack signature appeared between secondary cytopenia and chronic lymphocytic leukemia patients, apparently due to lymphoma masking. Compared with active autoimmune hepatitis patients, healthy donors showed approximately 3.3-fold more exclusive TRB clusters. Primary autoimmune cytopenia patients appeared to lack physiological T cell clusters present in healthy donors. TRB repertoire shifts in secondary cytopenia and chronic lymphocytic leukemia mostly reflected lymphoma, not autoimmunity.

The V gene's germline CDR1 is SGHAT and CDR2 FQNNGV. This CDR3 comprises 16 residues. Multiplex touch-down PCR amplified TRB using TRB-A and TRB-B pools in one tube. Reprocessing the multiplex PCR reads, TCRdb reports a single entry for every CDR3 protein and omits DNA. The sample totals fewer than 3,000 distinct CDR3 sequences; its top ten clones hold over 30%. Measured by frequency, this clonotype is medium-sized. The antigen remains unidentified. Each sample's input was roughly 250 ng genomic DNA, some 38,000 genome equivalents. The gene calls are TRBV11-2 and TRBJ2-1. Sequences were obtained from peripheral blood. The TCR comes from a human donor with an autoimmune cytopenia, with autoimmune hepatitis or in good health (not recorded which). The CDR3 loop reads CASSLADPNSYNEQFF.